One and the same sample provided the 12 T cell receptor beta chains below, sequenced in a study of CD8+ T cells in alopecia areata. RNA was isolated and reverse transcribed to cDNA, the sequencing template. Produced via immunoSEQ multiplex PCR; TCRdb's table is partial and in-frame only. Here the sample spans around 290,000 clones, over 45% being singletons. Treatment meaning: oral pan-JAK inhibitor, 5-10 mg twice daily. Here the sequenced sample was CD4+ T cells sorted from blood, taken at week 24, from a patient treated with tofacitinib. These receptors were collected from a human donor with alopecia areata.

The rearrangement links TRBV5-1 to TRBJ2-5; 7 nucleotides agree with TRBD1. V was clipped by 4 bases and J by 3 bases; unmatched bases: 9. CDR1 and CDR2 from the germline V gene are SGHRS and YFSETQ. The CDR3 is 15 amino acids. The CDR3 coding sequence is TGCGCCAGCAGCCGCCTTTACAGGGGAGAAGAGACCCAGTACTTC. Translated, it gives CASSRLYRGEETQYF.

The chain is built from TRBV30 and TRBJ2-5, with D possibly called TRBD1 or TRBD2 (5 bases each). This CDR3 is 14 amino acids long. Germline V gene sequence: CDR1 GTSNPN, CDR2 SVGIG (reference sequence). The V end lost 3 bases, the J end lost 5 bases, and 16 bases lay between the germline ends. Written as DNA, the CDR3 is TGTGCCTGGAGCGGTCCCGGGACGGCCGAGACCCAGTACTTC. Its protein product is CAWSGPGTAETQYF. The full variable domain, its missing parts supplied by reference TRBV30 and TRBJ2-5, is SQTIHQWPATLVQPVGSPLSLECTVEGTSNPNLYWYRQAAGRGLQLLFYSVGIGQISSEVPQNLSASRPQDRQFILSSKKLLLSDSGFYLCAWSGPGTAETQYFGPGTRLLVL.

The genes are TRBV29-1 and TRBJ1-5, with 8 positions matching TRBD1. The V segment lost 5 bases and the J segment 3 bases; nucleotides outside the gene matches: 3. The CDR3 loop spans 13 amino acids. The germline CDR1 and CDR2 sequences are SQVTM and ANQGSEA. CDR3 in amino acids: CSVTTGANQPQHF. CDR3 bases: TGCAGCGTTACGACAGGGGCCAATCAGCCCCAGCATTTT.

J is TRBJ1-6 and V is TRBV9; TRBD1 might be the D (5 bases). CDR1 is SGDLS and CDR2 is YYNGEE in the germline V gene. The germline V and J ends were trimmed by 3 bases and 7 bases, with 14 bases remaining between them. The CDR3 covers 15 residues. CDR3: CASSGTGRTNSPLHF. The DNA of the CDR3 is TGTGCCAGCAGCGGAACGGGACGCACGAATTCACCCCTCCACTTT.

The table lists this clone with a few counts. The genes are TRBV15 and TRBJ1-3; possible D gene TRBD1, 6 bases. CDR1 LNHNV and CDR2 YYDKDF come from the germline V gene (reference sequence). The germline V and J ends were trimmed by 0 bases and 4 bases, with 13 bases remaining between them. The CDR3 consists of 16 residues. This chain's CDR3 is CATSRDWSTGGNTIYF. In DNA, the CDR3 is TGTGCCACCAGCAGAGATTGGTCGACAGGAGGAAACACCATATATTTT. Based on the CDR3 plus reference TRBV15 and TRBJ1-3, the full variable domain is DAMVIQNPRYQVTQFGKPVTLSCSQTLNHNVMYWYQQKSSQAPKLLFHYYDKDFNNEADTPDNFQSRRPNTSFCFLDIRSPGLGDTAMYLCATSRDWSTGGNTIYFGEGSWLTVV.

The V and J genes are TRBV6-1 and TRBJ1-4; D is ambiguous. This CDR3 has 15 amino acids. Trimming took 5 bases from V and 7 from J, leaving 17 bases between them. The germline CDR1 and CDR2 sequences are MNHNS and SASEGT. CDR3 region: CASSRSPSRGEKLFF. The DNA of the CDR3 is TGTGCCAGCAGTCGCAGCCCTTCACGGGGTGAAAAACTGTTTTTT.

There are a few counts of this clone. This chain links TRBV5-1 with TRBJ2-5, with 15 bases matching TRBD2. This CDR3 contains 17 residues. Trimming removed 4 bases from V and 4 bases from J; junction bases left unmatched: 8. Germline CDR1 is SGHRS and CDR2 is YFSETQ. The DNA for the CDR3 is TGCGCCAGCAGCACCGGGACTAGCGGGGGGATCGGAGAGACCCAGTACTTC. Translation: CASSTGTSGGIGETQYF.

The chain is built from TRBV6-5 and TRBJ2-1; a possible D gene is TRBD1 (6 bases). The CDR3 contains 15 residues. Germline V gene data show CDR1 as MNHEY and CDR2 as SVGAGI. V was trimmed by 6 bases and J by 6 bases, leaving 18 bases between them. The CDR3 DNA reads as TGTGCCAGCAGCCTCAGCCCAGGGGCGGGCAATGAGCAGTTCTTC. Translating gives CASSLSPGAGNEQFF.

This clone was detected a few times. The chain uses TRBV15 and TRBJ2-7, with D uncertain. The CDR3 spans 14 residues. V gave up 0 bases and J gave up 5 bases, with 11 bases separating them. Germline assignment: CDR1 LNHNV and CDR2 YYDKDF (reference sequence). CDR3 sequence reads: CATSRDGAKHEQYF. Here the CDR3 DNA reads TGTGCCACCAGCAGAGATGGAGCGAAGCACGAGCAGTACTTC.

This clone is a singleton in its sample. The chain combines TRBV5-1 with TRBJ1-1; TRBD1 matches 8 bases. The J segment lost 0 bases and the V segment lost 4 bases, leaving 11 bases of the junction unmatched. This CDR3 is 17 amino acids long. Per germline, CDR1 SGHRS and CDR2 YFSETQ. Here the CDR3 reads CASSGGTGLAMNTEAFF. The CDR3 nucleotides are TGCGCCAGCAGCGGGGGGACAGGCCTGGCGATGAACACTGAAGCTTTCTTT.

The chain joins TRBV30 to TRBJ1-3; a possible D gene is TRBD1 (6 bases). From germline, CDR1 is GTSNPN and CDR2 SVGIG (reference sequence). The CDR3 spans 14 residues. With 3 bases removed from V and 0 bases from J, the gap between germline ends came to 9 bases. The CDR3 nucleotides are TGTGCCTGGAGGACAGGAAACTCTGGAAACACCATATATTTT. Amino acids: CAWRTGNSGNTIYF.

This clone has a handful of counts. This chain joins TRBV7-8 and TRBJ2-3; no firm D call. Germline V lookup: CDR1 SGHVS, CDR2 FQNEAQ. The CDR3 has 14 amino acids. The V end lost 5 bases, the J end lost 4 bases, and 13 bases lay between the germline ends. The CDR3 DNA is TGTGCCAGCAGCCATAGTAGCTCCCCAGATACGCAGTATTTT. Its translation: CASSHSSSPDTQYF. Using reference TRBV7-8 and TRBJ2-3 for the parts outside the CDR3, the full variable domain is GAGVSQSPRYKVAKRGQDVALRCDPISGHVSLFWYQQALGQGPEFLTYFQNEAQLDKSGLPSDRFFAERPEGSVSTLKIQRTQQEDSAVYLCASSHSSSPDTQYFGPGTRLTVL.